This T cell receptor (beta chain) was sequenced in a study of T cell responses to AZD1222 COVID-19 vaccine. Clones were sequenced by immunoSEQ multiplex PCR, and TCRdb holds only the in-frame ones, with some missing. The sample carries under 150,000 clones, 90% to 95% recorded once. Note on this clone: The target antigen is unknown.

Overall study results and limits: Regions 160-218 and 743-854 held dominance among vaccine-associated CD4 TCRs, which spanned spike. Donors skewed white British and female; clonal diversity was possibly underestimated. Following two doses of AZD1222, Spike-specific TCR breadth and depth rose.

The clonotype originates from an adult in good health. Sequences were derived from peripheral blood, sampled on day 0 of AZD1222 vaccination.

The CDR3 reads CASSSPGASGNTIYF. The CDR3 DNA reads as TGTGCCAGCAGCTCTCCAGGCGCCTCTGGAAACACCATATATTTT. The chain recombines TRBV5-4 with TRBJ1-3; no firm D call. V lost 3 bases, J lost 0 bases, and 10 bases lay in between. CDR1 and CDR2 from the germline V gene are SGHNT and YYREEE (reference sequence). The CDR3 runs to 15 residues.